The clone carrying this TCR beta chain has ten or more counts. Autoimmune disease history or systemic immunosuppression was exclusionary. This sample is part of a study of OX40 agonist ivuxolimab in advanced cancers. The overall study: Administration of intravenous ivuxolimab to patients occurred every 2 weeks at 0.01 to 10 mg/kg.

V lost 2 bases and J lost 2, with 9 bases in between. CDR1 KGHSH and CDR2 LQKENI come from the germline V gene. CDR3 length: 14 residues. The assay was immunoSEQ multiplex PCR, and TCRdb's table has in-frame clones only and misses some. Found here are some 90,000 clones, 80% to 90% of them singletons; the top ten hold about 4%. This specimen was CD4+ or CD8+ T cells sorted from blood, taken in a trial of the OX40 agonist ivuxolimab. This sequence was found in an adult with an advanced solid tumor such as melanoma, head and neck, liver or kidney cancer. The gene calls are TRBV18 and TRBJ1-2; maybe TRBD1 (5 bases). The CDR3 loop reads CASSPGGDNYGYTF. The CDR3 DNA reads TGTGCCAGCTCACCAGGGGGAGACAACTATGGCTACACCTTC. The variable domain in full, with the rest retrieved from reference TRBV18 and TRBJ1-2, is NAGVMQNPRHLVRRRGQEARLRCSPMKGHSHVYWYRQLPEEGLKFMVYLQKENIIDESGMPKERFSAEFPKEGPSILRIQQVVRGDSAAYFCASSPGGDNYGYTFGSGTRLTVV.